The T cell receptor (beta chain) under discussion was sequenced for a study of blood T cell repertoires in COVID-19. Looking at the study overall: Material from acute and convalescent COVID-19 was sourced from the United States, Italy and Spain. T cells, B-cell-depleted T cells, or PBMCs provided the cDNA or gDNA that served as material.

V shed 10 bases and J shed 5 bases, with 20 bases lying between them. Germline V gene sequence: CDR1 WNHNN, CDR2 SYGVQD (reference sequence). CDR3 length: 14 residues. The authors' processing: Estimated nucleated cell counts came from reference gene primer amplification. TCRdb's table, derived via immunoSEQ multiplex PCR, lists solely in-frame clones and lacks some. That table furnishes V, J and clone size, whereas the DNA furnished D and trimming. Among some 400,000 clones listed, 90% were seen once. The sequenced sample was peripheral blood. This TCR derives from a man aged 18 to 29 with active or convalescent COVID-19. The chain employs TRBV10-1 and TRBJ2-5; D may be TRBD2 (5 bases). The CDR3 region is CAKGGGSNRETQYF. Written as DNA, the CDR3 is TGCGCCAAGGGTGGAGGTTCGAATAGGGAGACCCAGTACTTC.